Detailed here is one TCR beta chain. This table comes from immunoSEQ multiplex PCR, and its TCRdb copy is limited to in-frame clones, with some not included. Of roughly 86,000 clones in the sample, approximately 86% were seen once. This entry is derived from a study of blood T cell repertoires in COVID-19. Study-level background: The cDNA or gDNA used as material had been derived from T cells, B-cell-depleted T cells, or PBMCs.

Sequencing was done on a sample of peripheral blood. This receptor was identified in a middle-aged man with acute or convalescent COVID-19.

The CDR3 is CSVAAGDLYNEQFF. The DNA of the CDR3 is TGCAGCGTTGCAGCGGGAGATCTCTACAATGAGCAGTTCTTC. The chain joins TRBV29-1 to TRBJ2-1, with 8 bases aligning to TRBD2. The germline gives CDR1 SQVTM, CDR2 ANQGSEA. After removal of 4 bases from V and 3 bases from J, the junction contained 5 bases not matched to a gene. CDR3 length: 14 amino acids.